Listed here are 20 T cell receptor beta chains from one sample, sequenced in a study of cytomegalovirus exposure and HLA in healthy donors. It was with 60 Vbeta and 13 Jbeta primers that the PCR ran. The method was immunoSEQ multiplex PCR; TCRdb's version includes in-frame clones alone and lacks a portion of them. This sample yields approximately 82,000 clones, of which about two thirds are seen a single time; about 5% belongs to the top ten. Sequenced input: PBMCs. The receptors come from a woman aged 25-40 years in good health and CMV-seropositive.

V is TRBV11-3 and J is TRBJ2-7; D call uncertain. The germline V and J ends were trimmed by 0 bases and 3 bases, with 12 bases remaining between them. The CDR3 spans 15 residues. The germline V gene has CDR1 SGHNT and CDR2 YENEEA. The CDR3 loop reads CASSLEGSQNYEQYF. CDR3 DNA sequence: TGTGCCAGCAGCTTAGAGGGCAGTCAAAACTACGAGCAGTACTTC.

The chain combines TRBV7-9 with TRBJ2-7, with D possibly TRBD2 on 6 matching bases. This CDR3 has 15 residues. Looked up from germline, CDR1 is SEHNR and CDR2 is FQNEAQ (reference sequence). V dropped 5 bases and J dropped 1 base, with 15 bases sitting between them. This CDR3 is CASSPQTGLSYEQYF. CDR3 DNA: TGTGCCAGCAGCCCACAGACGGGACTTTCCTACGAGCAGTACTTC.

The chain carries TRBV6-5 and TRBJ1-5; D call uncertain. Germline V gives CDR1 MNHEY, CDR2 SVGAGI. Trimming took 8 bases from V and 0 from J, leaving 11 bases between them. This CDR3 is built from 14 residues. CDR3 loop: CASAGGNSNQPQHF. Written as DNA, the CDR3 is TGTGCCAGCGCTGGAGGGAATAGCAATCAGCCCCAGCATTTT.

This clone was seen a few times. CDR3 residues: CASSVGTAYEQYF. The CDR3 DNA reads as TGTGCCAGCAGCGTAGGGACAGCCTACGAGCAGTACTTC. The chain employs TRBV27 and TRBJ2-7; 7 bases align to TRBD1. CDR3 size: 13 residues. Looked up from germline, CDR1 is MNHEY and CDR2 is SMNVEV (reference sequence). With V trimmed by 6 bases and J by 2 bases, 4 bases remained unmatched.

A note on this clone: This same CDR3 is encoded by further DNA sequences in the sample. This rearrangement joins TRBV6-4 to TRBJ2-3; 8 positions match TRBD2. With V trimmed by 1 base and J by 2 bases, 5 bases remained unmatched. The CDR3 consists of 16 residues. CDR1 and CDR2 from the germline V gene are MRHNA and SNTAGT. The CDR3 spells CASSDLAGGPTDTQYF. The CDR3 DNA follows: TGTGCCAGCAGTGACTTGGCGGGGGGCCCCACAGATACGCAGTATTTT.

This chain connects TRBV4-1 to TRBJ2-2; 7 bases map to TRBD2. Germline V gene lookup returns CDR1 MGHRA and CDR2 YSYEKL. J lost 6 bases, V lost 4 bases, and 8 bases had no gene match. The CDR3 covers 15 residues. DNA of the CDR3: TGCGCCAGCAGCCTCTATGGCGGGGGAGCCGGGGAGCTGTTTTTT. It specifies CASSLYGGGAGELFF.

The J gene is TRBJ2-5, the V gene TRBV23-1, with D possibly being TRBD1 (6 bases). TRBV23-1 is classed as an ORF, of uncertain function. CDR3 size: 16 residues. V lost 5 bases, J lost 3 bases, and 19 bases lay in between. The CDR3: CASSSRQALWEETQYF. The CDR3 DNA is TGCGCCAGCAGTTCTCGACAGGCGTTATGGGAAGAGACCCAGTACTTC.

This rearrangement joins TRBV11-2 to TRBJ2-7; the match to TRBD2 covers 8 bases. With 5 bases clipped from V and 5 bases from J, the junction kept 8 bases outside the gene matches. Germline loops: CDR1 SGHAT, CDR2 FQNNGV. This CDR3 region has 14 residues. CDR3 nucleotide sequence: TGTGCCAGCAGCCTCGGGGGGGCTGGTAACGAGCAGTACTTC. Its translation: CASSLGGAGNEQYF.

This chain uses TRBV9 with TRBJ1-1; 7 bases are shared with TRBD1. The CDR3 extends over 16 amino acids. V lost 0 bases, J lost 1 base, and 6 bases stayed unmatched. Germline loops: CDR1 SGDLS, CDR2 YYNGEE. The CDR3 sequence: CASSVGTGVGNTEAFF. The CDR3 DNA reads TGTGCCAGCAGCGTAGGTACAGGGGTCGGGAACACTGAAGCTTTCTTT.

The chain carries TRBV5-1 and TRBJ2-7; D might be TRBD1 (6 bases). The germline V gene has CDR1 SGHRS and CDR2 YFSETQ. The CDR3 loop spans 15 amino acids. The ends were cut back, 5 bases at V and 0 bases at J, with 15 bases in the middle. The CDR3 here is CASRNGTSSSYEQYF. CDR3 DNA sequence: TGCGCCAGCAGGAACGGGACATCAAGCTCCTACGAGCAGTACTTC.

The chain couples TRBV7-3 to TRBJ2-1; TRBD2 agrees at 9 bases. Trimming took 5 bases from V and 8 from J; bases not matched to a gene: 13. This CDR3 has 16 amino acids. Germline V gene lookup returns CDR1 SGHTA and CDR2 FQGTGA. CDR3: CASSLGVSGGWDEQFF. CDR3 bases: TGTGCCAGCAGCCTGGGCGTGAGCGGGGGGTGGGATGAGCAGTTCTTC. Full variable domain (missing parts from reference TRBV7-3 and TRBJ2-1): GAGVSQTPSNKVTEKGKYVELRCDPISGHTALYWYRQSLGQGPEFLIYFQGTGAADDSGLPNDRFFAVRPEGSVSTLKIQRTERGDSAVYLCASSLGVSGGWDEQFFGPGTRLTVL.

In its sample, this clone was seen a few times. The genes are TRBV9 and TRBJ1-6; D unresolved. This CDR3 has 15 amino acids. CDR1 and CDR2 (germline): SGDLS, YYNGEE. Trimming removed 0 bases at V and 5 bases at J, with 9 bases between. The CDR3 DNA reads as TGTGCCAGCAGCGTAGATGGGCAGGATAATTCACCCCTCCACTTT. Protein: CASSVDGQDNSPLHF.

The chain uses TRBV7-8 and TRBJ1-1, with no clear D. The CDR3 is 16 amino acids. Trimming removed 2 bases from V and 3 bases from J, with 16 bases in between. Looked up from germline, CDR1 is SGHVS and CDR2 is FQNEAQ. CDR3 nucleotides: TGTGCCAGCAGCTTAAACCGGGATCGGACGCACACTGAAGCTTTCTTT. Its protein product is CASSLNRDRTHTEAFF.

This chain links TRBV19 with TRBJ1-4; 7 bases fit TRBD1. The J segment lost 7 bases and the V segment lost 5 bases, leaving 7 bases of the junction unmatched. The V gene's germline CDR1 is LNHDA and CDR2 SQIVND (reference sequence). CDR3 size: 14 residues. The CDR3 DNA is TGTGCCAGTAGTGGAGCCCGACAGGGTGAAAAACTGTTTTTT. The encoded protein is CASSGARQGEKLFF.

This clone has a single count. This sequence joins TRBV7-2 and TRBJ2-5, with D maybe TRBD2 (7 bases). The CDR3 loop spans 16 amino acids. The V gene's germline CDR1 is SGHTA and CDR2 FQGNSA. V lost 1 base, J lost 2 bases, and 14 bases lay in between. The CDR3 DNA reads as TGTGCCAGCAGCTTAGGCGCGCGGGGGACACAAGAGACCCAGTACTTC. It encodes CASSLGARGTQETQYF.

The CDR3, as DNA: TGTGCCAGCAGTTATTACGACAGGGCCGACGGCTACACCTTC. This translates into CASSYYDRADGYTF. The chain employs TRBV6-5 and TRBJ1-2, with 7 positions matching TRBD1. V lost 3 bases to trimming and J lost 8 bases; unmatched junction nucleotides: 9. The CDR3 has 14 amino acids. Germline V lookup: CDR1 MNHEY, CDR2 SVGAGI.

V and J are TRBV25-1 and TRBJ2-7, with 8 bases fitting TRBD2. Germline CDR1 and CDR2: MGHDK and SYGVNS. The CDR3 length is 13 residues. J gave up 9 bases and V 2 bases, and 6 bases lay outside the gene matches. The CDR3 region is CASSEPRGGGQYF. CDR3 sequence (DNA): TGTGCCAGCAGTGAACCTCGGGGGGGAGGGCAGTACTTC.

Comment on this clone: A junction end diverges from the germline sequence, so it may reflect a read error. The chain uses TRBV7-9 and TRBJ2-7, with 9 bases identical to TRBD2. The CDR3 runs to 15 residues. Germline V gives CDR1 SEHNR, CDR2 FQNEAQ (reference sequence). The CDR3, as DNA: TGTTCCAGCAGCTTAGCGGGGGAGGGAGGCTACGAGCAGTACTTC. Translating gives CSSSLAGEGGYEQYF.

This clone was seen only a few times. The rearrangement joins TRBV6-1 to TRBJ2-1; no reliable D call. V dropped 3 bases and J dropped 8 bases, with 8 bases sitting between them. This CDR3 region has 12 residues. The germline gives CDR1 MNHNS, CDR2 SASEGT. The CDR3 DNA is TGTGCCAGCAGTGAGGAGTTTGATGAGCAGTTCTTC. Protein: CASSEEFDEQFF.

The chain's CDR3 is CSAREGRGQYF. CDR3 DNA sequence: TGCAGTGCTAGAGAAGGAAGGGGGCAGTACTTC. J is TRBJ2-7 and V is TRBV20-1; TRBD1 is a possible D gene (5 bases). Per the germline V gene, CDR1 is DFQATT and CDR2 is SNEGSKA (reference sequence). Trimming stripped 0 bases from V and 9 bases from J, with 9 bases between. The length of the CDR3 is 11 residues.